These T cell receptor beta chains were read from a single sample in a study of shared clonotypes between healthy human individuals. Repertoires were generated with immunoSEQ multiplex PCR, while TCRdb's copy carries only in-frame clones and drops some. The table lists around 2.1 million clones, about 93% of them singletons. The sample consisted of naive CD8+ T cells from PBMCs. The receptors originated from a man between 18 and 29 years old in good health. Some clones in this sample may be carry-over from other donors' samples. Each CDR3 is given with its conserved first and last residue. Each record gives: D gene, clone size, J gene, V gene, CDR3 protein, CDR3 DNA. The D gene is left open where the match is weak. Some rows mark clone size as missing; the rest say once, few, many or name a class of expanded clone.

D gene: TRBD1; clone size: -; J gene: TRBJ2-7; V gene: TRBV13; CDR3 protein: CASRPDRDGYEQYF; CDR3 DNA: TGTGCCAGCAGACCCGACAGGGATGGATACGAGCAGTACTTC
D gene: -; clone size: -; J gene: TRBJ1-2; V gene: TRBV7-9; CDR3 protein: CASSLGHKDGYTF; CDR3 DNA: TGTGCCAGCAGCTTAGGACATAAGGATGGCTACACCTTC
D gene: -; clone size: -; J gene: TRBJ1-3; V gene: TRBV29-1; CDR3 protein: CSVDANTESGNTIYF; CDR3 DNA: TGCAGCGTTGATGCCAACACAGAGTCTGGAAACACCATATATTTT
D gene: -; clone size: -; J gene: TRBJ2-2; V gene: TRBV4-1; CDR3 protein: CASSPDVVGVGTGELFF; CDR3 DNA: TGCGCCAGCAGCCCCGATGTGGTCGGGGTTGGCACCGGGGAGCTGTTTTTT
D gene: -; clone size: -; J gene: TRBJ2-1; V gene: TRBV4-2; CDR3 protein: CASSQMDVNSYNEQFF; CDR3 DNA: TGTGCCAGCAGCCAAATGGACGTTAACTCCTACAATGAGCAGTTCTTC
D gene: -; clone size: -; J gene: TRBJ1-3; V gene: TRBV4-1; CDR3 protein: CASSQFAPEYSGNTIYF; CDR3 DNA: TGCGCCAGCAGCCAATTTGCTCCAGAATACTCTGGAAACACCATATATTTT
D gene: TRBD2; clone size: -; J gene: TRBJ2-7; V gene: TRBV27; CDR3 protein: CASSLEGLENYEQYF; CDR3 DNA: TGTGCCAGCAGTTTAGAGGGACTAGAGAACTACGAGCAGTACTTC
D gene: -; clone size: -; J gene: TRBJ2-3; V gene: TRBV29-1; CDR3 protein: CSVEDGGPQYF; CDR3 DNA: TGCAGCGTTGAAGATGGCGGACCGCAGTATTTT
D gene: -; clone size: -; J gene: TRBJ2-2; V gene: TRBV9; CDR3 protein: CASSVGASNTGELFF; CDR3 DNA: TGTGCCAGCAGCGTAGGAGCATCGAACACCGGGGAGCTGTTTTTT
D gene: -; clone size: -; J gene: TRBJ2-3; V gene: TRBV6-5; CDR3 protein: CAIADGVLDTQYF; CDR3 DNA: TGTGCCATCGCGGATGGGGTTCTTGATACGCAGTATTTT
D gene: -; clone size: -; J gene: TRBJ1-1; V gene: TRBV6-5; CDR3 protein: CASSGGWGGRSEAFF; CDR3 DNA: TGTGCCAGCAGTGGCGGTTGGGGGGGGCGAAGTGAAGCTTTCTTT
D gene: TRBD1; clone size: -; J gene: TRBJ1-5; V gene: TRBV7-2; CDR3 protein: CASSPDREVGQPQHF; CDR3 DNA: TGTGCCAGCAGCCCGGACAGGGAAGTGGGTCAGCCCCAGCATTTT
D gene: -; clone size: -; J gene: TRBJ2-7; V gene: TRBV29-1; CDR3 protein: CSALTTDANHEQYF; CDR3 DNA: TGCAGCGCATTAACGACAGATGCCAATCACGAGCAGTACTTC
D gene: TRBD2; clone size: -; J gene: TRBJ2-1; V gene: TRBV7-9; CDR3 protein: CASSFAGDPLDNEQFF; CDR3 DNA: TGTGCCAGCAGCTTTGCGGGGGATCCCCTAGACAATGAGCAGTTCTTC
D gene: -; clone size: -; J gene: TRBJ2-7; V gene: TRBV7-9; CDR3 protein: CASSLEDYYEQYF; CDR3 DNA: TGTGCCAGCAGCCTAGAGGATTACTACGAGCAGTACTTC
D gene: -; clone size: few; J gene: TRBJ2-2; V gene: TRBV7-9; CDR3 protein: CASTSPVAGELFF; CDR3 DNA: TGTGCCAGCACCTCCCCAGTGGCCGGGGAGCTGTTTTTT
D gene: -; clone size: -; J gene: TRBJ2-7; V gene: TRBV7-9; CDR3 protein: CASSYSGPASYEQYF; CDR3 DNA: TGTGCCAGCAGTTACTCGGGCCCTGCCTCCTACGAGCAGTACTTC
D gene: -; clone size: -; J gene: TRBJ1-2; V gene: TRBV28; CDR3 protein: CASSPSWVYGYTF; CDR3 DNA: TGTGCCAGCAGCCCCTCCTGGGTCTATGGCTACACCTTC
D gene: -; clone size: -; J gene: TRBJ2-7; V gene: TRBV29-1; CDR3 protein: CSGGQSDEQYF; CDR3 DNA: TGCAGCGGGGGACAATCCGACGAGCAGTACTTC
D gene: TRBD2; clone size: few; J gene: TRBJ2-1; V gene: TRBV28; CDR3 protein: CASSPTISGWRDNEQFF; CDR3 DNA: TGTGCCAGCAGTCCCACAATTAGCGGGTGGCGTGACAATGAGCAGTTCTTC
D gene: -; clone size: -; J gene: TRBJ2-7; V gene: TRBV7-9; CDR3 protein: CASSPYGTHYEQYF; CDR3 DNA: TGTGCCAGCAGCCCATATGGGACCCACTACGAGCAGTACTTC
D gene: TRBD1; clone size: -; J gene: TRBJ2-2; V gene: TRBV27; CDR3 protein: CASSVLQGAPGELFF; CDR3 DNA: TGTGCCAGCAGCGTACTACAGGGGGCACCGGGGGAGCTGTTTTTT
D gene: TRBD2; clone size: once; J gene: TRBJ2-3; V gene: TRBV28; CDR3 protein: CASSLLNGLAGEEDTQYF; CDR3 DNA: TGTGCCAGCAGTTTACTGAATGGACTAGCGGGAGAAGAAGATACGCAGTATTTT
D gene: -; clone size: -; J gene: TRBJ1-1; V gene: TRBV27; CDR3 protein: CASGDTEAFF; CDR3 DNA: TGTGCCAGCGGGGACACTGAAGCTTTCTTT
D gene: -; clone size: -; J gene: TRBJ1-1; V gene: TRBV9; CDR3 protein: CASSVGGYMNTEAFF; CDR3 DNA: TGTGCCAGCAGCGTAGGGGGGTACATGAACACTGAAGCTTTCTTT
D gene: TRBD2; clone size: -; J gene: TRBJ2-1; V gene: TRBV11-2; CDR3 protein: CASSLSSGFYNEQFF; CDR3 DNA: TGTGCCAGCAGCTTATCTAGCGGGTTTTACAATGAGCAGTTCTTC
D gene: -; clone size: -; J gene: TRBJ1-1; V gene: TRBV19; CDR3 protein: CASNWQGWNTEAFF; CDR3 DNA: TGTGCCAGTAACTGGCAGGGATGGAACACTGAAGCTTTCTTT
D gene: TRBD2; clone size: -; J gene: TRBJ2-1; V gene: TRBV7-9; CDR3 protein: CASSLSAGGSYNEQFF; CDR3 DNA: TGTGCCAGCAGCTTATCCGCGGGAGGCTCCTACAATGAGCAGTTCTTC
D gene: TRBD2; clone size: -; J gene: TRBJ2-2; V gene: TRBV5-1; CDR3 protein: CASSLTSGRANTGELFF; CDR3 DNA: TGCGCCAGCAGCCTTACTAGCGGGAGGGCGAACACCGGGGAGCTGTTTTTT
D gene: -; clone size: -; J gene: TRBJ1-4; V gene: TRBV19; CDR3 protein: CATANRAATNEKLFF; CDR3 DNA: TGTGCCACCGCCAACAGGGCCGCAACTAATGAAAAACTGTTTTTT
D gene: -; clone size: -; J gene: TRBJ1-5; V gene: TRBV4-1; CDR3 protein: CASSLTSLSNQPQHF; CDR3 DNA: TGCGCCAGCAGTCTTACCTCCCTAAGCAATCAGCCCCAGCATTTT
D gene: TRBD2; clone size: -; J gene: TRBJ2-3; V gene: TRBV9; CDR3 protein: CASSDTLAGGAPDTQYF; CDR3 DNA: TGTGCCAGCAGCGATACCCTAGCGGGGGGAGCCCCAGATACGCAGTATTTT
D gene: -; clone size: -; J gene: TRBJ2-4; V gene: TRBV27; CDR3 protein: CASSPQGGENIQYF; CDR3 DNA: TGTGCCAGCAGTCCCCAGGGGGGGGAAAACATTCAGTACTTC
D gene: -; clone size: -; J gene: TRBJ1-1; V gene: TRBV7-6; CDR3 protein: CASSLNRDHTEAFF; CDR3 DNA: TGTGCCAGCAGCTTAAACCGGGACCACACTGAAGCTTTCTTT
D gene: -; clone size: -; J gene: TRBJ2-7; V gene: TRBV7-9; CDR3 protein: CASSPHSYEQYF; CDR3 DNA: TGTGCCAGCAGCCCCCACTCTTACGAGCAGTACTTC
D gene: TRBD1; clone size: -; J gene: TRBJ2-3; V gene: TRBV10-2; CDR3 protein: CASSDRGQTQYF; CDR3 DNA: TGCGCCAGCAGTGACAGGGGGCAGACGCAGTATTTT
D gene: -; clone size: -; J gene: TRBJ1-1; V gene: TRBV7-9; CDR3 protein: CASSTASGIRGTEAFF; CDR3 DNA: TGTGCCAGCAGCACAGCCTCCGGGATAAGGGGCACTGAAGCTTTCTTT
D gene: TRBD1; clone size: -; J gene: TRBJ1-2; V gene: TRBV27; CDR3 protein: CASSSSLTGGHYGYTF; CDR3 DNA: TGTGCCAGCAGTTCCTCCCTGACAGGGGGACACTATGGCTACACCTTC
D gene: -; clone size: few; J gene: TRBJ1-2; V gene: TRBV4-3; CDR3 protein: CASSQGLGTIGYTF; CDR3 DNA: TGCGCCAGCAGCCAAGGGTTAGGGACGATTGGCTACACCTTC
D gene: -; clone size: -; J gene: TRBJ1-5; V gene: TRBV6-5; CDR3 protein: CASSYAQNQPQHF; CDR3 DNA: TGTGCCAGCAGCTACGCACAGAATCAGCCCCAGCATTTT
D gene: -; clone size: -; J gene: TRBJ1-1; V gene: TRBV7-9; CDR3 protein: CASSLGQEAFF; CDR3 DNA: TGTGCCAGCAGCCTCGGACAGGAAGCTTTCTTT
D gene: TRBD2; clone size: -; J gene: TRBJ2-1; V gene: TRBV11-2; CDR3 protein: CASSLETSGYNEQFF; CDR3 DNA: TGTGCCAGCAGCTTAGAGACTAGCGGATACAATGAGCAGTTCTTC
D gene: TRBD1; clone size: -; J gene: TRBJ2-1; V gene: TRBV5-1; CDR3 protein: CASSGGQGNNEQFF; CDR3 DNA: TGCGCCAGCAGCGGCGGACAGGGAAACAATGAGCAGTTCTTC
D gene: -; clone size: -; J gene: TRBJ1-2; V gene: TRBV28; CDR3 protein: CASTNLGANYGYTF; CDR3 DNA: TGTGCCAGCACCAACTTGGGGGCTAACTATGGCTACACCTTC
D gene: -; clone size: -; J gene: TRBJ1-1; V gene: TRBV27; CDR3 protein: CASSLSGQVNTEAFF; CDR3 DNA: TGTGCCAGCAGTTTATCGGGTCAGGTGAACACTGAAGCTTTCTTT
D gene: -; clone size: -; J gene: TRBJ1-1; V gene: TRBV29-1; CDR3 protein: CSVRTITTEAFF; CDR3 DNA: TGCAGCGTGAGGACAATTACCACTGAAGCTTTCTTT
D gene: -; clone size: -; J gene: TRBJ1-2; V gene: TRBV7-9; CDR3 protein: CASSLATGRYGYTF; CDR3 DNA: TGTGCCAGCAGCTTAGCAACAGGCCGTTACGGCTACACCTTC
D gene: TRBD1; clone size: -; J gene: TRBJ2-7; V gene: TRBV28; CDR3 protein: CASSFSAGGYGEQYF; CDR3 DNA: TGTGCCAGCAGTTTCTCGGCAGGGGGCTACGGCGAGCAGTACTTC
D gene: -; clone size: -; J gene: TRBJ1-1; V gene: TRBV7-9; CDR3 protein: CASSPHSGVNTEAFF; CDR3 DNA: TGTGCCAGCAGCCCCCACTCAGGGGTGAACACTGAAGCTTTCTTT
D gene: -; clone size: -; J gene: TRBJ2-3; V gene: TRBV15; CDR3 protein: CATSRVRGHGTQYF; CDR3 DNA: TGTGCCACCAGCAGGGTCAGGGGACATGGTACGCAGTATTTT
D gene: TRBD2; clone size: -; J gene: TRBJ2-3; V gene: TRBV6-5; CDR3 protein: CASSPGLRDTQYF; CDR3 DNA: TGTGCCAGCAGCCCGGGACTACGAGATACGCAGTATTTT
D gene: -; clone size: -; J gene: TRBJ1-5; V gene: TRBV19; CDR3 protein: CASSIPRDTQDYSNQPQHF; CDR3 DNA: TGTGCCAGTAGTATCCCTCGGGACACCCAGGACTATAGCAATCAGCCCCAGCATTTT
D gene: TRBD1; clone size: -; J gene: TRBJ2-3; V gene: TRBV4-1; CDR3 protein: CASSLLGTGVITDTQYF; CDR3 DNA: TGCGCCAGCAGCCTCCTAGGGACAGGGGTGATCACAGATACGCAGTATTTT
D gene: TRBD1; clone size: few; J gene: TRBJ1-1; V gene: TRBV29-1; CDR3 protein: CSGSGTGLEAFF; CDR3 DNA: TGCAGCGGTTCCGGGACAGGGCTGGAAGCTTTCTTT
D gene: -; clone size: -; J gene: TRBJ2-7; V gene: TRBV23-1; CDR3 protein: CASSQSRVPGSPYEQYF; CDR3 DNA: TGCGCCAGCAGTCAATCTCGCGTACCCGGGAGTCCCTACGAGCAGTACTTC
D gene: TRBD1; clone size: -; J gene: TRBJ1-2; V gene: TRBV5-5; CDR3 protein: CASSLGQGGYGYTF; CDR3 DNA: TGTGCCAGCAGCTTAGGACAGGGAGGCTATGGCTACACCTTC
D gene: -; clone size: -; J gene: TRBJ1-5; V gene: TRBV5-1; CDR3 protein: CASSSYSNQPQHF; CDR3 DNA: TGCGCCAGCAGCTCCTATAGCAATCAGCCCCAGCATTTT
D gene: TRBD2; clone size: -; J gene: TRBJ2-1; V gene: TRBV7-2; CDR3 protein: CASSPTPLAGVHNEQFF; CDR3 DNA: TGTGCCAGCAGCCCAACCCCGCTAGCGGGAGTTCACAATGAGCAGTTCTTC